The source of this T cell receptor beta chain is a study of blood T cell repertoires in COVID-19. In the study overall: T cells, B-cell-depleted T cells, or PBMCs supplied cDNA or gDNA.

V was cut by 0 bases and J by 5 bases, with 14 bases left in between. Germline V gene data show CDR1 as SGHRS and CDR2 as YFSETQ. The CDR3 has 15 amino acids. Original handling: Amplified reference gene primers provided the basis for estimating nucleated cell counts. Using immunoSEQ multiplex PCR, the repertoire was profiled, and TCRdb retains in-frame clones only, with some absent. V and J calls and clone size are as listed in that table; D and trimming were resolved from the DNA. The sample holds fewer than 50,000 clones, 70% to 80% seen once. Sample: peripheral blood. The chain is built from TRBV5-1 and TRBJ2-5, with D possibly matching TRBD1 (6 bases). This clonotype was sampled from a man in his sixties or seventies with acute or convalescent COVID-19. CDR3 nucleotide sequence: TGCGCCAGCAGCTTGGCCGGAGCCAGGGGTGAGACCCAGTACTTC. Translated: CASSLAGARGETQYF.